This T cell receptor beta chain originates from a study of shared clonotypes between healthy human individuals. Turning to the study itself: Researchers assigned three CD4 naive, three CD4 memory, two CD8 naive and one CD8 memory plate to each donor. Study conclusions and caveats: Around 4.9% of naive CD4 clonotypes were shared across a handful of donors. Large depth notwithstanding, sorted-subset sequencing proved incomplete by rarefaction. Donor clonotype sharing was expected to depend on sequencing depth.

Trimming removed 4 bases at V and 0 bases at J, with 10 bases between. The CDR3 extends over 15 amino acids. CDR1 LGHNA and CDR2 YSLEER come from the germline V gene. Worth noting for this clone: The antigen is undetermined.

The table came from immunoSEQ multiplex PCR; TCRdb's copy has only in-frame clones and leaves some out. The data hold about 2.4 million clones, with 93% observed a single time. The chain links TRBV4-3 to TRBJ1-3; no definite D call. Input material: naive CD4+ T cells from PBMCs. Sample subset: CD45RA+ positively selected. This receptor was taken from a man between 18 and 35 years old in good health. Some clones in this sample may be carry-over from other donors' samples. The CDR3 coding sequence is TGCGCCAGCAGCCCCCTCTGGATCTCTGGAAACACCATATATTTT. Protein: CASSPLWISGNTIYF.